This T cell receptor (beta chain) was retrieved from a study of blood T cells in healthy people across ages. A second PCR of 7 to 11 cycles used a sample-barcoded 5' primer and a J-beta primer mix. Every individual sample yielded 2.5 million or more paired-end reads (each containing CDR3). TCRdb analysed the 5' RACE reads with MiXCR anew, one entry per CDR3 protein. The sample lists about 1.5 million distinct CDR3 sequences, roughly 40% occurring once. Study-wide results and limits: Older individuals had lower TCR beta diversity per million T cells (the decline was roughly linear). There were more naive CD4+ cells and higher diversity in long-lived donors than in aged donors. Estimated diversity that came from one million T cells was considered an underestimate.

The CDR3 is made up of 15 amino acids. Germline V gene sequence: CDR1 KGHDR, CDR2 SFDVKD. V lost 5 bases, J lost 0 bases, and 10 bases lay in between. For this clonotype: Its antigen is as yet unknown.

Input material: blood. V is TRBV24-1 and J is TRBJ2-1, with D uncertain. This sequence was found in a young woman in good health. CDR3 sequence (DNA): TGTGCCACCAGTGCGTGGGGATCCTCCTACAATGAGCAGTTCTTC. Protein product: CATSAWGSSYNEQFF.